This TCR beta chain was observed in a study of chemoradiotherapy in HPV16-positive cancers (dated by TCRdb to 2021 to 2024). For the study in its entirety: Using functional T-cell assays on cells from a couple of HPV16-positive patients, the researchers defined candidate HPV-specific T-cell clones and common TCR motifs. The candidate HPV-specific TCRs and motifs were then tracked in TCR repertoires from about 93 patients with HPV-related cancers. The study set out to ask whether T-cell immunity against the HPV oncoproteins E6 and E7 changes over the course of chemoradiotherapy and whether that immunity affects survival. The paper as a whole reports these results and caveats: The survival association was reported for HPV16-positive patients, and the functional definition of HPV-specific T cells was derived from only a couple of HPV16-positive patients. Expansion of candidate HPV-specific clones and E7-related TCR motifs was observed in the tumor microenvironment during treatment, whereas no such expansion was observed for non-HPV-specific T cells. Among HPV16-positive patients, expansion of HPV-responsive T cells during chemoradiotherapy was associated with better recurrence-free survival.

This clone was found a few times. The antigen it binds to is not known. Base quality data are lacking; no much larger clone is found one base away. Repertoires were sampled repeatedly over the course of chemoradiotherapy so that clonal expansion in the tumor microenvironment could be followed. Receptors were amplified or captured by the immunoSEQ multiplex PCR assay. This is the immuneACCESS table as TCRdb keeps it, with only in-frame sequences that have V and J called. A part of the clones is gone; compared with another copy, unresolved V genes explain less than half, and the rest is unexplained. The sample includes about 16,000 clones, with under 90% observed a single time. About 2.4% of the sample belongs to the ten largest clones. Counted from cysteine to phenylalanine, this CDR3 has 13 amino acids. The sequence is cut down to CDR3 DNA, 39 bases in frame from base 1. V is shortened by 4 bases, J by 3 bases, and the region joining them spans 7 bases. The germline V gene yields KGHSH for CDR1 and LQKENI for CDR2.

The material was blood, obtained from a patient who underwent chemoradiotherapy. The sequence joins TRBV18 to TRBJ1-3; a weak D assignment points to TRBD1 (5 bases agree). This clonotype was sampled from a human donor with HPV-associated anogenital cancer. The DNA sequence is as follows: TGTGCCAGCTCACTCCAGGGTGGAAACACCATATATTTT. Its protein reads: CASSLQGGNTIYF. The reference TRBV18 and TRBJ1-3 proteins fill in what lies around the CDR3, so the full variable domain reads NAGVMQNPRHLVRRRGQEARLRCSPMKGHSHVYWYRQLPEEGLKFMVYLQKENIIDESGMPKERFSAEFPKEGPSILRIQQVVRGDSAAYFCASSLQGGNTIYFGEGSWLTVV.